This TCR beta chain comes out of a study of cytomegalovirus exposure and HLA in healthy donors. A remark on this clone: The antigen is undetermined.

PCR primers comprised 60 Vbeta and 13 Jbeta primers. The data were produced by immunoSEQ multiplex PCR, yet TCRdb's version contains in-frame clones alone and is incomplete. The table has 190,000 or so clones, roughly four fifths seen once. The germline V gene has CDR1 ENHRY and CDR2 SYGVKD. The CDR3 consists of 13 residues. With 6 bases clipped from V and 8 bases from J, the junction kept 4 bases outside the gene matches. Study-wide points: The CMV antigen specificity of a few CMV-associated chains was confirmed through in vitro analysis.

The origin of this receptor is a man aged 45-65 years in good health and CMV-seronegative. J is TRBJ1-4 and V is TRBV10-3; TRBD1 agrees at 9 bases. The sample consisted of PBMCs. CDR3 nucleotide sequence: TGTGCCATCAGACAGGGGGCTTACGAAAAACTGTTTTTT. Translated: CAIRQGAYEKLFF.